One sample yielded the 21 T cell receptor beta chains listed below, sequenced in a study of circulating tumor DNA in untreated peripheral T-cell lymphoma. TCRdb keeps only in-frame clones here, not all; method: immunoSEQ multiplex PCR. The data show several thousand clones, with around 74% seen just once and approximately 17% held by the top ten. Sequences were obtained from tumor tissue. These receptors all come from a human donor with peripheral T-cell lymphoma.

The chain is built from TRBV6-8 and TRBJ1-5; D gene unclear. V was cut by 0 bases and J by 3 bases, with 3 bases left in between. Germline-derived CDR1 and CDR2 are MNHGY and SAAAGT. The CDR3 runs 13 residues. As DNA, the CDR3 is TGTGCCAGCAGTTACTCCCTCAATCAGCCCCAGCATTTT. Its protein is CASSYSLNQPQHF.

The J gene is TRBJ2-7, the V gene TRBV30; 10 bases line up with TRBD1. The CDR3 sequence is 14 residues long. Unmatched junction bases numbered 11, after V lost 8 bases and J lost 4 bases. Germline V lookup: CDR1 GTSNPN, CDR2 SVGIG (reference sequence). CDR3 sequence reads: CAVGMGQGLYEQYF. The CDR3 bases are TGTGCCGTAGGAATGGGACAGGGGTTATACGAGCAGTACTTC.

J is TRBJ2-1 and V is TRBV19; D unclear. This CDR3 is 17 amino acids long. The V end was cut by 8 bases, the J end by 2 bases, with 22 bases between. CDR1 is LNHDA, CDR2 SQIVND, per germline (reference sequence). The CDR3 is CASWIPHGVYAYNEQFF. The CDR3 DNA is TGTGCCAGTTGGATTCCGCATGGGGTTTACGCCTACAATGAGCAGTTCTTC.

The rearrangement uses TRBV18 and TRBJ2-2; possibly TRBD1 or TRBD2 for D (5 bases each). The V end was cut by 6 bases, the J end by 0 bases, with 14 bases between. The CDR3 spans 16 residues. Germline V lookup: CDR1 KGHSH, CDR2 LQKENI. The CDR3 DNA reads TGTGCCAGCTCGCCGTCCGGGACCCCGAACACCGGGGAGCTGTTTTTT. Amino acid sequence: CASSPSGTPNTGELFF.

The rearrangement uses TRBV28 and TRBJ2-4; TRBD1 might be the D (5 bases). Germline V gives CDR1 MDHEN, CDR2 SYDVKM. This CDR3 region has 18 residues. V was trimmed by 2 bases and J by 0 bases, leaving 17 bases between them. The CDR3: CASSLNPLRALAKNIQYF. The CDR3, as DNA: TGTGCCAGCAGTTTAAACCCGCTCAGGGCCCTAGCCAAAAACATTCAGTACTTC.

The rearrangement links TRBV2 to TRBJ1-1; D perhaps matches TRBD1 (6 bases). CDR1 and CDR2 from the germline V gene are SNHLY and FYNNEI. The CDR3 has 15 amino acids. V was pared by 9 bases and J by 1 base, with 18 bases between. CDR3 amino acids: CASRDRPTSNTEAFF. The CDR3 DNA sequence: TGTGCCAGTAGAGACAGGCCTACCTCGAACACTGAAGCTTTCTTT.

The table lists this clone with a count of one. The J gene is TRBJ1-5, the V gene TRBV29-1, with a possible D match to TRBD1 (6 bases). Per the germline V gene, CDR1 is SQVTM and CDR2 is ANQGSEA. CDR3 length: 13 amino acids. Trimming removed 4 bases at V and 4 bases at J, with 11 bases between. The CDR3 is CSVADRRNQPQHF. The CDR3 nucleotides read TGCAGCGTTGCGGACAGACGTAATCAGCCCCAGCATTTT.

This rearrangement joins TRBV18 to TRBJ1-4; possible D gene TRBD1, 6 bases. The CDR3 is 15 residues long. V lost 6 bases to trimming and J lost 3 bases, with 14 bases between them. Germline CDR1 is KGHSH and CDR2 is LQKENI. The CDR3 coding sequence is TGTGCCAGCTCCCCCACGGACAGCCCTAATGAAAAACTGTTTTTT. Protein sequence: CASSPTDSPNEKLFF. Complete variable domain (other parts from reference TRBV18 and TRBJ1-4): NAGVMQNPRHLVRRRGQEARLRCSPMKGHSHVYWYRQLPEEGLKFMVYLQKENIIDESGMPKERFSAEFPKEGPSILRIQQVVRGDSAAYFCASSPTDSPNEKLFFGSGTQLSVL.

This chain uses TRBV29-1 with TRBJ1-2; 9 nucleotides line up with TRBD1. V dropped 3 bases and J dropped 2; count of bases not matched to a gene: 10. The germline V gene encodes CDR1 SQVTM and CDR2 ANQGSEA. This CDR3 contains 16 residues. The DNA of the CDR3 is TGCAGCGTTGACCGGGACAGGGATATTTTAAACTATGGCTACACCTTC. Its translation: CSVDRDRDILNYGYTF.

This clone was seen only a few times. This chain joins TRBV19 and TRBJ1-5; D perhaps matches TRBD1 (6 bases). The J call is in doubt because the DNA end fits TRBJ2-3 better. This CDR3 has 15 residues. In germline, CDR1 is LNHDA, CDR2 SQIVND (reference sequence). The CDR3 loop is CASTPIGGLDQPQYF. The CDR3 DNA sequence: TGTGCCAGTACCCCGATAGGGGGTCTCGATCAGCCCCAGTATTTT.

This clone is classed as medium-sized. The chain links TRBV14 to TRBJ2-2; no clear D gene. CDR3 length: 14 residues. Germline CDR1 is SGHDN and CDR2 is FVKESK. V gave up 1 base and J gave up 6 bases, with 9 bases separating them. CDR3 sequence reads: CASSQVPGSGELFF. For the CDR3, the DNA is TGTGCCAGCAGCCAAGTTCCCGGCTCCGGGGAGCTGTTTTTT.

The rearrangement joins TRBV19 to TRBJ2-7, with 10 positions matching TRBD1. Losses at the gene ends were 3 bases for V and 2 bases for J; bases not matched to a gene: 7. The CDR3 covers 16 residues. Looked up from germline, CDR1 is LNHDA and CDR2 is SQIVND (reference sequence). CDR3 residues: CASSMTGGNRAYEQYF. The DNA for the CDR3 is TGTGCCAGTAGTATGACAGGGGGCAATCGTGCCTACGAGCAGTACTTC.

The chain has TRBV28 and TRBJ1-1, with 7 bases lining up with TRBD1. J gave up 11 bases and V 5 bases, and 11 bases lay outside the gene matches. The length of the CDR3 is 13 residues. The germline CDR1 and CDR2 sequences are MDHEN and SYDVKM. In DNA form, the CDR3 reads TGTGCCAGCAGTCCGACAGGGCAGAGAAGCGCTTTCTTT. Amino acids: CASSPTGQRSAFF.

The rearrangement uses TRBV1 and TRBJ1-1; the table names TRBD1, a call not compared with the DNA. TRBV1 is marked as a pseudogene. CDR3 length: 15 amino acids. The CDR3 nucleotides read TGCGCCAGCAGCCAAGAGGGACAGGGGAGGACTGAAGCTTTCTTT. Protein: CASSQEGQGRTEAFF.

The CDR3 loop is CACWTGSGDTQYF. DNA of the CDR3: TGTGCCTGCTGGACAGGTTCGGGAGATACGCAGTATTTT. V and J are TRBV30 and TRBJ2-3; TRBD1 agrees at 7 bases. The CDR3 is made up of 13 amino acids. V was clipped by 6 bases and J by 5 bases; unmatched bases: 8. Germline V gene data show CDR1 as GTSNPN and CDR2 as SVGIG (reference sequence).

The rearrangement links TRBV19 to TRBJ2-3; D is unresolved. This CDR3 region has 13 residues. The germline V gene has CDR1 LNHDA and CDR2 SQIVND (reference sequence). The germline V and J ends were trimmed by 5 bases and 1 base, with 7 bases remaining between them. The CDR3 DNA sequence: TGTGCCAGTAGTCTCCGGGGCACAGATACGCAGTATTTT. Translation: CASSLRGTDTQYF.

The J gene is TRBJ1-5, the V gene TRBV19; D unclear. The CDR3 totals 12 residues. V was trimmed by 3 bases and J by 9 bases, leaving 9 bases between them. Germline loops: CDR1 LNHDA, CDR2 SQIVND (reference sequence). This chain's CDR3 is CASSIGNSPQHF. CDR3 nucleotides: TGTGCCAGTAGTATCGGGAATTCGCCCCAGCATTTT.

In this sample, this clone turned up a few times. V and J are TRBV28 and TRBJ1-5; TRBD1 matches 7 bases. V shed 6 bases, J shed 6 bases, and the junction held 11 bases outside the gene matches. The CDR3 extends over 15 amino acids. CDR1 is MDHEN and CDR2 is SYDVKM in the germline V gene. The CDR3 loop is CASSPGQFLIQPQHF. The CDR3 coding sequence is TGTGCCAGCAGCCCGGGACAGTTTCTTATTCAGCCCCAGCATTTT.

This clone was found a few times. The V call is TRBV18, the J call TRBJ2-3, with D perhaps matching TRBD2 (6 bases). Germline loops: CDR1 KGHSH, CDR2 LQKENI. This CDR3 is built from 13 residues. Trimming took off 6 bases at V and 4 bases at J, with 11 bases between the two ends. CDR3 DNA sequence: TGTGCCAGCTCTGTTCCGGGGGCAGATACGCAGTATTTT. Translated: CASSVPGADTQYF.

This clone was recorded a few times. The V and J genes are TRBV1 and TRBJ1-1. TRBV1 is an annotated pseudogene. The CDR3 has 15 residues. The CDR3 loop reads CASSQEGFMNTEAFF. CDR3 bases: TGCGCCAGCAGCCAAGAGGGTTTTATGAACACTGAAGCTTTCTTT.

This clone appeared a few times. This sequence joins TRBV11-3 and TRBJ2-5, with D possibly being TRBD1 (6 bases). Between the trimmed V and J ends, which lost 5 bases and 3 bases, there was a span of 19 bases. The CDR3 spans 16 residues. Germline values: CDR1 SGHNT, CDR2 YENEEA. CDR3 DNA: TGTGCCAGCAGCCAATTAATTGCCAGGGGCGAAGAGACCCAGTACTTC. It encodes CASSQLIARGEETQYF.